The TCR beta chain under discussion was sequenced for a study of T cell responses to AZD1222 COVID-19 vaccine. On the study more broadly: Whether given at about 4 or about 12 weeks, second doses were pooled.

Study findings and constraints: Spike-specific TCR breadth and depth rose after two AZD1222 doses. The span of vaccine-associated CD4 TCRs extended across spike, with dominance at 160-218 and 743-854. Donors were mostly white British, more females; clonal diversity possibly underestimated.

As for this clone: Its antigen is as yet unknown.

With V trimmed by 4 bases and J by 2 bases, 7 bases remained unmatched. Germline V lookup: CDR1 SGHNT, CDR2 YENEEA. This CDR3 comprises 15 residues. Sequenced by immunoSEQ multiplex PCR; TCRdb stores in-frame clones only, minus some. In the table there are some 140,000 clones, 90% of which are singletons. The clonotype was recovered from an adult in good health. The rearrangement uses TRBV11-3 and TRBJ2-7; 8 bases line up with TRBD1. The specimen was peripheral blood, collected on day 0 of AZD1222 vaccination. CDR3 residues: CASSSAGTGAYEQYF. The CDR3 DNA is TGTGCCAGCAGCTCCGCCGGGACAGGAGCCTACGAGCAGTACTTC.